Presented here are 26 T cell receptor beta chains from one specimen sequenced in a study of blood T cell repertoires in COVID-19. This table comes from immunoSEQ multiplex PCR, and its TCRdb copy is limited to in-frame clones, with some not included. The table has around 70,000 clones, about 80% seen once. The source material was peripheral blood. These receptors were collected from a human donor in a cohort sampled during active COVID-19.

In its sample, this clone was seen once. The CDR3 DNA follows: TGTGCCTGGAGTGCTTCCTATGGCTACACCTTC. Protein product: CAWSASYGYTF. The V and J genes are TRBV30 and TRBJ1-2, with D hard to call. The CDR3 consists of 11 residues. CDR1 and CDR2 from the germline V gene are GTSNPN and SVGIG (reference sequence). V was pared by 1 base and J by 4 bases, with 4 bases between.

The chain couples TRBV3-1 (or the pseudogene TRBV3-2) to TRBJ2-3; D remains unclear. The CDR3 sequence is 11 residues long. Trimming removed 4 bases from V and 5 bases from J, with 4 bases in between. Germline V lookup: CDR1 LGHDT, CDR2 YNNKEL (reference sequence). Written as DNA, the CDR3 is TGTGCCAGCAGCCGCGGAGATACGCAGTATTTT. It yields the protein CASSRGDTQYF.

This chain links TRBV5-4 with TRBJ2-3, with TRBD2 as a possible D gene (6 bases). Germline-derived CDR1 and CDR2 are SGHNT and YYREEE (reference sequence). The germline V and J ends were trimmed by 3 bases and 2 bases, with 13 bases remaining between them. The CDR3 runs 15 residues. In nucleotides, the CDR3 is TGTGCCAGCAGCTCTGGGGTAGCGGCCACAGATACGCAGTATTTT. The encoded protein is CASSSGVAATDTQYF.

The chain joins TRBV29-1 to TRBJ2-6, with a weak D call TRBD1 (7 bases). Germline CDR1 is SQVTM and CDR2 is ANQGSEA. V shed 3 bases and J shed 1 base, with 16 bases lying between them. This CDR3 has 17 residues. This chain's CDR3 is CSVDTGEAPSGANVLTF. CDR3 DNA: TGCAGCGTTGATACAGGGGAGGCGCCTTCTGGGGCCAACGTCCTGACTTTC.

The chain combines TRBV7-9 with TRBJ2-5, with a tentative D call TRBD1 (7 bases). The germline V gene has CDR1 SEHNR and CDR2 FQNEAQ (reference sequence). V lost 5 bases and J lost 5, with 18 bases in between. This CDR3 spans 15 amino acids. The DNA for the CDR3 is TGTGCCAGCAGCAAACCGACAGGGAGGATCGAGACCCAGTACTTC. Amino acid sequence: CASSKPTGRIETQYF.

The chain couples TRBV5-6 to TRBJ1-4; possible D gene TRBD1, 6 bases. From germline, CDR1 is SGHDT and CDR2 YYEEEE. The ends were cut back, 0 bases at V and 4 bases at J, with 10 bases in the middle. The CDR3 extends over 15 amino acids. CDR3 loop: CASSLVDRDNEKLFF. The CDR3 DNA follows: TGTGCCAGCAGCTTGGTGGACAGAGATAATGAAAAACTGTTTTTT.

The chain couples TRBV2 to TRBJ1-2; 8 bases fit TRBD1. V shed 5 bases and J 7 bases; nucleotides not matched to a gene: 6. CDR3 length equals 13 residues. Germline V gene data show CDR1 as SNHLY and CDR2 as FYNNEI. Here the CDR3 DNA reads TGTGCCAGCAGTCCGGACAGGGCCGGTGGCTACACCTTC. Translating it yields CASSPDRAGGYTF. The whole variable domain, filled in from reference TRBV2 and TRBJ1-2, reads EPEVTQTPSHQVTQMGQEVILRCVPISNHLYFYWYRQILGQKVEFLVSFYNNEISEKSEIFDDQFSVERPDGSNFTLKIRSTKLEDSAMYFCASSPDRAGGYTFGSGTRLTVV.

The rearrangement links TRBV2 to TRBJ1-3; D remains unclear. This CDR3 region has 15 residues. V shed 8 bases and J shed 0 bases, with 14 bases lying between them. Germline V gene data show CDR1 as SNHLY and CDR2 as FYNNEI. Written as DNA, the CDR3 is TGTGCCAGCGGTAGGAGCGGACTCTCTGGAAACACCATATATTTT. It is translated as CASGRSGLSGNTIYF.

This clone came up once. This chain uses TRBV7-6 with TRBJ2-5; 13 bases agree with TRBD2. Germline trimming cut 5 bases from V and 5 bases from J; bases unmatched to any gene: 5. This CDR3 has 15 residues. Germline V gives CDR1 SGHVS, CDR2 FNYEAQ. DNA of the CDR3: TGTGCCAGCAGCGGACTAGCGGGAGTGGGGGAGACCCAGTACTTC. Amino acids: CASSGLAGVGETQYF.

This sequence joins TRBV21-1 and TRBJ2-1; the table's D call of TRBD2 was not tested on the DNA. TRBV21-1 is a pseudogene. This CDR3 comprises 16 residues. In DNA, the CDR3 is TGTGCCAGCAGCAAAGCTGGCGGGAGGGCCTTCTATGAGCAGTTCTTC. Translation: CASSKAGGRAFYEQFF.

This chain links TRBV27 with TRBJ1-6; D might be TRBD1 (5 bases). The CDR3 sequence is 16 residues long. V was shortened by 0 bases and J by 2 bases, with 8 bases between the two germline ends. Germline V gene sequence: CDR1 MNHEY, CDR2 SMNVEV (reference sequence). In DNA form, the CDR3 reads TGTGCCAGCAGTTTATCGTTACAGGCCTATAATTCACCCCTCCACTTT. This translates into CASSLSLQAYNSPLHF.

V and J are TRBV28 and TRBJ1-3; D unclear. CDR3 length: 14 amino acids. V dropped 4 bases and J dropped 6 bases, with 13 bases sitting between them. The V gene's germline CDR1 is MDHEN and CDR2 SYDVKM. Here the CDR3 DNA reads TGTGCCAGCAGTTCTATGGGCACCCTAAACACCATATATTTT. It translates to CASSSMGTLNTIYF.

The chain recombines TRBV25-1 with TRBJ2-1; D may be TRBD2 (6 bases). The CDR3 covers 16 residues. V was clipped by 2 bases and J by 6 bases, with 17 bases between them. Germline V gene lookup returns CDR1 MGHDK and CDR2 SYGVNS. In DNA, the CDR3 is TGTGCCAGCAGTGAAGCCGGGACTCTGAGGGGCAATGAGCAGTTCTTC. Its translation: CASSEAGTLRGNEQFF.

This chain uses TRBV29-1 with TRBJ1-1; 9 bases are shared with TRBD1. J was trimmed by 0 bases and V by 5 bases; bases with no gene match: 1. Per the germline V gene, CDR1 is SQVTM and CDR2 is ANQGSEA. CDR3 length equals 13 residues. The DNA for the CDR3 is TGCAGCGTTCGACAGGGGGTGAACACTGAAGCTTTCTTT. It translates to CSVRQGVNTEAFF. The complete variable domain, with remaining parts taken from reference TRBV29-1 and TRBJ1-1, reads SAVISQKPSRDICQRGTSLTIQCQVDSQVTMMFWYRQQPGQSLTLIATANQGSEATYESGFVIDKFPISRPNLTFSTLTVSNMSPEDSSIYLCSVRQGVNTEAFFGQGTRLTVV.

The chain uses TRBV6-6 and TRBJ1-2; the D gene is possibly TRBD1 (5 bases). The CDR3 runs 12 residues. Germline assignment: CDR1 MNHNY and CDR2 SVGAGI (reference sequence). The V end was cut by 8 bases, the J end by 14 bases, with 21 bases between. The CDR3, as DNA: TGTGCCAGCGGCCTTTCGGACACCCCCTTTACCTTC. Translating it yields CASGLSDTPFTF.

This chain connects TRBV4-2 to TRBJ1-1; D is possibly TRBD1 (6 bases). V gave up 1 base and J gave up 5 bases, with 11 bases separating them. This CDR3 has 14 amino acids. CDR1 and CDR2 from the germline V gene are LGHNA and YNFKEQ. CDR3 loop: CASSQGSGETEAFF. The CDR3 coding sequence is TGTGCCAGCAGCCAAGGTTCAGGGGAGACTGAAGCTTTCTTT.

The V gene is TRBV7-9, the J gene TRBJ1-1; perhaps TRBD1 as D (5 bases). V was pared by 2 bases and J by 3 bases, with 19 bases between. The CDR3 has 17 amino acids. The germline CDR1 and CDR2 sequences are SEHNR and FQNEAQ (reference sequence). The CDR3 DNA sequence: TGTGCCAGCAGCTTAAGGCCAGGGAAAGTCGAGGACACTGAAGCTTTCTTT. This sequence encodes CASSLRPGKVEDTEAFF.

V is TRBV6-6 and J is TRBJ2-2; 11 bases are a match to TRBD1. The J segment lost 5 bases and the V segment lost 6 bases, leaving 5 bases of the junction unmatched. The CDR3 covers 15 residues. The germline gives CDR1 MNHNY, CDR2 SVGAGI (reference sequence). CDR3 sequence: CASRTGTGGTGELFF. The DNA for the CDR3 is TGTGCCAGCAGAACCGGGACAGGGGGAACCGGGGAGCTGTTTTTT.

The genes are TRBV29-1 and TRBJ1-1, with D hard to call. The V and J ends lost 0 bases and 8 bases respectively, with 13 bases between them. CDR3 size: 13 residues. The germline gives CDR1 SQVTM, CDR2 ANQGSEA. CDR3 in amino acids: CSVEDPSAVEAFF. Here the CDR3 DNA reads TGCAGCGTTGAAGATCCTTCCGCGGTCGAAGCTTTCTTT.

Here the CDR3 reads CSVEGWVAGDNEQFF. CDR3 nucleotide sequence: TGCAGCGTTGAAGGGTGGGTAGCGGGAGACAATGAGCAGTTCTTC. The V call is TRBV29-1, the J call TRBJ2-1, with 9 bases matching TRBD2. The germline CDR1 and CDR2 sequences are SQVTM and ANQGSEA. V shed 1 base, J shed 5 bases, and the junction held 6 bases outside the gene matches. The CDR3 consists of 15 residues.

This clone was counted only a few times. The chain recombines TRBV5-1 with TRBJ2-7, with 10 bases that match TRBD2. The CDR3 has 16 amino acids. Germline V gene lookup returns CDR1 SGHRS and CDR2 YFSETQ. The trim removed 1 base at V and 0 bases at J, leaving 4 bases unmatched. DNA of the CDR3: TGCGCCAGCAGCTTGTCTGCTAGCGGGAGCTCCTACGAGCAGTACTTC. This sequence encodes CASSLSASGSSYEQYF.

This chain joins TRBV7-4 and TRBJ2-7, with 15 bases fitting TRBD2. The CDR3 extends over 18 amino acids. Germline V gene lookup returns CDR1 SGHVT and CDR2 SQSDAQ. V trimming: 2 bases; J trimming: 0 bases; junction bases outside the gene matches: 5. CDR3 bases: TGTGCCAGCAGCTTATGGACTAGCGGGAGGGCCCGCTCCTACGAGCAGTACTTC. Translating gives CASSLWTSGRARSYEQYF.

The rearrangement joins TRBV10-1 to TRBJ2-2; no firm D call. V lost 8 bases and J lost 5, with 9 bases in between. This CDR3 spans 12 amino acids. Per the germline V gene, CDR1 is WNHNN and CDR2 is SYGVQD (reference sequence). The CDR3 nucleotides read TGCGCCAGCGGCACGCGGACCGGGGAGCTGTTTTTT. Its protein product is CASGTRTGELFF.

The chain employs TRBV9 and TRBJ2-7; 15 bases agree with TRBD2. The germline gives CDR1 SGDLS, CDR2 YYNGEE. This CDR3 comprises 15 residues. The J segment lost 9 bases and the V segment lost 3 bases, leaving 7 bases of the junction unmatched. The CDR3 DNA is TGTGCCAGCAGCGGGACTAGCGGGAGGGCTGAGAGGCAGTACTTC. Amino acids: CASSGTSGRAERQYF.

In its sample, this clone was seen a few times. The chain couples TRBV7-4 to TRBJ2-1; no reliable D call. This CDR3 is built from 15 residues. Germline CDR1 reads SGHVT; CDR2 reads SQSDAQ. Between the trimmed V and J ends, which lost 5 bases and 3 bases, there was a span of 14 bases. CDR3 region: CASSLEVNYYNEQFF. The DNA for the CDR3 is TGTGCCAGCAGCCTTGAAGTGAACTACTACAATGAGCAGTTCTTC. Variable domain in full (rest from reference TRBV7-4 and TRBJ2-1): GAGVSQSPRYKVAKRGRDVALRCDSISGHVTLYWYRQTLGQGSEVLTYSQSDAQRDKSGRPSGRFSAERPERSVSTLKIQRTEQGDSAVYLCASSLEVNYYNEQFFGPGTRLTVL.

The chain is built from TRBV9 and TRBJ2-7; 9 bases match TRBD1. The CDR3 is 15 amino acids. Trimming removed 4 bases from V and 2 bases from J; junction bases left unmatched: 7. Germline V gene sequence: CDR1 SGDLS, CDR2 YYNGEE. The CDR3 loop is CASSLGQGPAYEQYF. In nucleotides, the CDR3 is TGTGCCAGCAGCTTAGGACAGGGGCCCGCCTACGAGCAGTACTTC.